This T cell receptor beta chain was obtained from a study of shared clonotypes between healthy human individuals. Turning to the study itself: Per donor, CD8 memory used one plate, CD8 naive used two, CD4 memory used three and CD4 naive used three. Study-wide results and caveats: Generation probability values for non-shared clonotypes were lower than those for clonotypes shared by all four donors. At large depth, rarefaction still showed sorted-subset sequencing to be incomplete.

As for this clone: Its specificity is not known.

Negatively enriched CD4+ T cells were divided by CD45RA into naive and memory. Germline assignment: CDR1 MGHRA and CDR2 YSYEKL. The CDR3 has 16 residues. Germline trimming cut 1 base from V and 4 bases from J; bases unmatched to any gene: 4. TCRdb keeps only in-frame clones here, not all; method: immunoSEQ multiplex PCR. The repertoire has 2 million to 2.5 million clones, 90% to 95% of them found once; the top ten carry 0.39%. Sequenced material: naive CD4+ T cells from PBMCs. Subset noted: CD45RA+ positively selected. This chain joins TRBV4-1 and TRBJ2-3; 11 nucleotides agree with TRBD2. The TCR originated in a man younger than 35 in good health. Some clones in this sample may be carry-over from other donors' samples. CDR3 in DNA: TGCGCCAGCAGCCAAGCACTAGCGGGAGTCCCAGATACGCAGTATTTT. It encodes CASSQALAGVPDTQYF.